What follows are 20 T cell receptor beta chains derived from one specimen sequenced in a study of memory CD4+ T cells and cytomegalovirus serostatus. Repertoires were generated with immunoSEQ multiplex PCR, while TCRdb's copy carries only in-frame clones and drops some. The table has 70,000 or so clones, 78% seen once. Single viable CD3+CD4+CD8-CD45RO+ cells were sorted as the memory CD4+ T cells. The sequencing sample was made of memory CD4+ T cells from blood. All receptors come from an adult in good health and CMV-seropositive.

In this sample, this clone turned up once. This chain joins TRBV7-2 and TRBJ2-3, with D uncertain. The germline CDR1 and CDR2 sequences are SGHTA and FQGNSA. V shed 1 base and J shed 6 bases, with 8 bases lying between them. The CDR3 is made up of 13 amino acids. The CDR3 nucleotides read TGTGCCAGCAGCTTAGGGGCGCCTGATACGCAGTATTTT. This gives the protein CASSLGAPDTQYF.

This clone was recorded only once. The chain is built from TRBV11-2 and TRBJ1-2; D gene ambiguous. The CDR3 covers 13 residues. The V gene lost 8 bases and the J gene lost 1 base, with 11 bases spanning the gap. The V gene's germline CDR1 is SGHAT and CDR2 FQNNGV. CDR3 loop: CASSGLINYGYTF. Here the CDR3 DNA reads TGTGCCAGCTCTGGTCTTATTAACTATGGCTACACCTTC.

This clone was found many times. The chain is built from TRBV7-2 and TRBJ1-2; 10 bases are shared with TRBD1. This CDR3 spans 15 amino acids. V gave up 4 bases and J gave up 5 bases; unmatched junction bases: 7. Germline V lookup: CDR1 SGHTA, CDR2 FQGNSA. The CDR3 bases are TGTGCCAGCAGCTCGACAGGGGGCCGGGGATATGGCTACACCTTC. The encoded protein is CASSSTGGRGYGYTF.

The genes are TRBV5-1 and TRBJ2-4; no clear D. The CDR3 consists of 16 residues. Trimming removed 0 bases at V and 3 bases at J, with 13 bases between. The germline CDR1 and CDR2 sequences are SGHRS and YFSETQ. The CDR3 DNA follows: TGCGCCAGCAGCTTGGAAGGTCTGGGCGGCAAAAACATTCAGTACTTC. Its protein is CASSLEGLGGKNIQYF. Filled out from reference TRBV5-1 and TRBJ2-4, the complete variable domain reads KAGVTQTPRYLIKTRGQQVTLSCSPISGHRSVSWYQQTPGQGLQFLFEYFSETQRNKGNFPGRFSGRQFSNSRSEMNVSTLELGDSALYLCASSLEGLGGKNIQYFGAGTRLSVL.

The V and J genes are TRBV6-6 and TRBJ1-3, with D unresolved. V dropped 5 bases and J dropped 2 bases, with 10 bases sitting between them. CDR1 and CDR2 (germline): MNHNY, SVGAGI (reference sequence). There are 14 residues in the CDR3. The CDR3 sequence is CASSRAEAGNTIYF. Here the CDR3 DNA reads TGTGCCAGCAGTCGGGCAGAGGCTGGAAACACCATATATTTT.

J is TRBJ1-1 and V is TRBV6-1; D is perhaps TRBD1 (5 bases). The CDR3 runs to 15 residues. Trimming took 7 bases from V and 1 from J, leaving 16 bases between them. Germline CDR1 and CDR2: MNHNS and SASEGT. CDR3 nucleotides: TGTGCCAGCACCCGAAGGGGAATCAGGAACACTGAAGCTTTCTTT. It encodes CASTRRGIRNTEAFF.

The CDR3 protein is CASSSPGTGSYEQYF. The CDR3 DNA reads as TGTGCCAGCAGCTCTCCGGGGACAGGGTCATACGAGCAGTACTTC. The chain couples TRBV7-6 to TRBJ2-7, with 9 nucleotides matching TRBD1. Trimming took 4 bases from V and 4 from J; bases not matched to a gene: 8. The germline gives CDR1 SGHVS, CDR2 FNYEAQ. The CDR3 is made up of 15 amino acids.

The chain employs TRBV7-8 and TRBJ2-5, with D possibly being TRBD1 (6 bases). The germline gives CDR1 SGHVS, CDR2 FQNEAQ. The germline V and J ends were trimmed by 5 bases and 4 bases, with 17 bases remaining between them. This CDR3 contains 15 residues. The CDR3 is CASSLTGFVGETQYF. CDR3 nucleotides: TGTGCCAGCAGCCTGACAGGTTTTGTAGGAGAGACCCAGTACTTC. Full variable domain (rest looked up from reference TRBV7-8 and TRBJ2-5): GAGVSQSPRYKVAKRGQDVALRCDPISGHVSLFWYQQALGQGPEFLTYFQNEAQLDKSGLPSDRFFAERPEGSVSTLKIQRTQQEDSAVYLCASSLTGFVGETQYFGPGTRLLVL.

The rearrangement uses TRBV30 and TRBJ1-3; D uncertain. V lost 0 bases and J lost 4, with 7 bases in between. CDR1 is GTSNPN and CDR2 is SVGIG in the germline V gene (reference sequence). This CDR3 is 13 amino acids long. CDR3 nucleotide sequence: TGTGCCTGGAGTGTACGCGGGGGAAACACCATATATTTT. Translated: CAWSVRGGNTIYF.

This chain uses TRBV2 with TRBJ2-7, with D maybe TRBD1 (5 bases). Germline CDR1 SNHLY, CDR2 FYNNEI. The germline V and J ends were trimmed by 7 bases and 0 bases, with 16 bases remaining between them. The CDR3 is 15 residues long. DNA of the CDR3: TGTGCCAGCACCGAAGCTGGGGCAGTCTCCTACGAGCAGTACTTC. Its protein is CASTEAGAVSYEQYF.

This clone was detected once. The sample holds other DNA sequences that translate to the same CDR3. The chain combines TRBV5-6 with TRBJ2-5; TRBD1 might be the D (5 bases). The CDR3 is 13 amino acids. In germline, CDR1 is SGHDT, CDR2 YYEEEE. The V end lost 0 bases, the J end lost 5 bases, and 8 bases lay between the germline ends. The CDR3 sequence is CASSLGQWETQYF. Written as DNA, the CDR3 is TGTGCCAGCAGCTTGGGACAGTGGGAGACCCAGTACTTC.

The chain carries TRBV2 and TRBJ2-3, with D perhaps TRBD1 or TRBD2 (5 bases each). V was shortened by 6 bases and J by 7 bases, with 11 bases between the two germline ends. Germline V gives CDR1 SNHLY, CDR2 FYNNEI. This CDR3 comprises 12 residues. In nucleotides, the CDR3 is TGTGCCAGCAGCGGTGAGGGGTATACGCAGTATTTT. It is translated as CASSGEGYTQYF.

V is TRBV7-9 and J is TRBJ1-2, with D unresolved. The CDR3 contains 14 residues. Between the trimmed V and J ends, which lost 3 bases and 4 bases, there was a span of 12 bases. The germline gives CDR1 SEHNR, CDR2 FQNEAQ (reference sequence). The CDR3 DNA reads TGTGCCAGCAGCTTGGAGCCATCGATCTATGGCTACACCTTC. This sequence encodes CASSLEPSIYGYTF.

V is TRBV5-1 and J is TRBJ2-1; D is unresolved. This CDR3 region has 11 residues. The V gene lost 6 bases and the J gene lost 7 bases, with 8 bases spanning the gap. Germline V gene sequence: CDR1 SGHRS, CDR2 YFSETQ. The CDR3 DNA reads TGCGCCAGCATTCCCCCTAATGAGCAGTTCTTC. Protein: CASIPPNEQFF.

This rearrangement joins TRBV11-3 to TRBJ2-5, with 11 bases aligning to TRBD1. V lost 1 base to trimming and J lost 3 bases; unmatched junction nucleotides: 1. Germline-derived CDR1 and CDR2 are SGHNT and YENEEA. The CDR3 is 15 residues long. The CDR3 sequence: CASSLVGQGEETQYF. The CDR3 nucleotides are TGTGCCAGCAGCTTAGTGGGACAGGGGGAAGAGACCCAGTACTTC.

Worth noting for this clone: The junction departs from the called germline gene at one end, perhaps through a read error. Other nucleotide sequences in the sample specify the same CDR3. V and J are TRBV10-3 and TRBJ1-1; D perhaps matches TRBD1 (6 bases). CDR1 is ENHRY, CDR2 SYGVKD, per germline. This CDR3 is 13 amino acids long. This CDR3 reads CAISDTRGTEAFF. CDR3 coding DNA: TGTGCCATCAGTGATACCAGGGGAACTGAGGCTTTCTTT.

The chain combines TRBV5-4 with TRBJ2-5, with TRBD2 matching 10 bases. V gave up 0 bases and J gave up 5 bases; unmatched junction bases: 10. The CDR3 sequence is 17 residues long. Germline CDR1 reads SGHNT; CDR2 reads YYREEE (reference sequence). The CDR3 region is CASSLEGASGRRETQYF. The CDR3 DNA reads TGTGCCAGCAGCTTGGAGGGAGCTAGCGGGAGAAGGGAGACCCAGTACTTC.

The rearrangement joins TRBV5-1 to TRBJ1-1; D call uncertain. CDR3 size: 14 residues. Germline V gene lookup returns CDR1 SGHRS and CDR2 YFSETQ. Trimming took off 4 bases at V and 2 bases at J, with 12 bases between the two ends. The CDR3 sequence: CASSLANSNTEAFF. The CDR3 region has the DNA TGCGCCAGCAGCCTGGCCAACAGTAACACTGAAGCTTTCTTT.

The chain uses TRBV19 and TRBJ2-5; TRBD2 matches 10 bases. The CDR3 extends over 16 amino acids. With V trimmed by 5 bases and J by 1 base, 7 bases remained unmatched. The germline V gene encodes CDR1 LNHDA and CDR2 SQIVND (reference sequence). The CDR3 sequence is CASSARLAGTQETQYF. CDR3 in DNA: TGTGCCAGTAGTGCTCGACTAGCGGGTACCCAAGAGACCCAGTACTTC.

V and J are TRBV7-8 and TRBJ2-7; unclear D gene. Trimming took 2 bases from V and 2 from J, leaving 10 bases between them. Germline values: CDR1 SGHVS, CDR2 FQNEAQ. This CDR3 contains 14 residues. CDR3 nucleotides: TGTGCCAGCAGCTTAAACTCCCCTACCTACGAGCAGTACGTC. Its translation is CASSLNSPTYEQYV.